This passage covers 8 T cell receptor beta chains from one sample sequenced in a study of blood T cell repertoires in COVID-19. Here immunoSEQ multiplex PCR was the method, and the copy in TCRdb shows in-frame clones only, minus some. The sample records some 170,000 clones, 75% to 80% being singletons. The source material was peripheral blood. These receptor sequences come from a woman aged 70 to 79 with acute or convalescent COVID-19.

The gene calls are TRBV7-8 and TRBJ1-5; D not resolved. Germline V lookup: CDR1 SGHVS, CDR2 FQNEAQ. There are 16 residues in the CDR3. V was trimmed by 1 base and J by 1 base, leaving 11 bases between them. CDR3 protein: CASSLVGGLSNQPQHF. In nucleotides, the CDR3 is TGTGCCAGCAGCTTAGTAGGCGGTCTGAGCAATCAGCCCCAGCATTTT.

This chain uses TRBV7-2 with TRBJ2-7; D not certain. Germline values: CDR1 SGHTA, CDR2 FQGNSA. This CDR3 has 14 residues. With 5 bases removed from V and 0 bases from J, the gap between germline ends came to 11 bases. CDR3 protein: CASSRTQSSYEQYF. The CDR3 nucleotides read TGTGCCAGCAGCAGAACACAGAGCTCCTACGAGCAGTACTTC.

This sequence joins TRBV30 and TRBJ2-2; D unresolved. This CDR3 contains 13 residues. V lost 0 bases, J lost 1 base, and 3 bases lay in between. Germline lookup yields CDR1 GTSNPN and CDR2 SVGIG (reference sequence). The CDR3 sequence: CAWSVKNTGELFF. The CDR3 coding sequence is TGTGCCTGGAGTGTCAAGAACACCGGGGAGCTGTTTTTT.

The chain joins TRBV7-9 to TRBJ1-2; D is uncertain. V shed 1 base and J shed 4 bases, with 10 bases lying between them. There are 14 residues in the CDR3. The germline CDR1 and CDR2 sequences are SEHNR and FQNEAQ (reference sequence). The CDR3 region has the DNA TGTGCCAGCAGCTTAGATTTGCGTAGCTATGGCTACACCTTC. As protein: CASSLDLRSYGYTF.

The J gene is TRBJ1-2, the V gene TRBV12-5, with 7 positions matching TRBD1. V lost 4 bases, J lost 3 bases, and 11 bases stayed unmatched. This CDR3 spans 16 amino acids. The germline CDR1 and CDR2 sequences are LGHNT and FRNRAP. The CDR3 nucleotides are TGTGCTAGTGGTTCGAGGCGAGGGGGCGCGGACTATGGCTACACCTTC. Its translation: CASGSRRGGADYGYTF.

The CDR3 DNA reads TGCAGTGCTAGTCTGATAGCGGGAGGGCGCGAGCAGTACTTC. Translated: CSASLIAGGREQYF. The chain carries TRBV20-1 and TRBJ2-7; 11 nucleotides match TRBD2. The CDR3 runs 14 residues. Germline CDR1 reads DFQATT; CDR2 reads SNEGSKA (reference sequence). The trim removed 3 bases at V and 6 bases at J, leaving 7 bases unmatched.

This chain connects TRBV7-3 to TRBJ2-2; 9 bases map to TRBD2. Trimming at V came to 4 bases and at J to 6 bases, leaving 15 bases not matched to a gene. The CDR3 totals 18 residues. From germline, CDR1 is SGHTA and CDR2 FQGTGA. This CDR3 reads CASSSSKAGLAIPGELFF. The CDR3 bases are TGTGCCAGCAGCTCCTCAAAGGCGGGACTAGCCATACCCGGGGAGCTGTTTTTT.

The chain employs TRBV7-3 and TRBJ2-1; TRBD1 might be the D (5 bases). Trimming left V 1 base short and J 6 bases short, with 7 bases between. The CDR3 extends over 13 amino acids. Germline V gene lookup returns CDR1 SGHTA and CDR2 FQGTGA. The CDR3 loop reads CASSLRGVNEQFF. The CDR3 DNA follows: TGTGCCAGCAGCTTAAGGGGCGTCAATGAGCAGTTCTTC.